The 6 T cell receptor beta chains in this list originate from one sample, sequenced in a study of CD8 T cells in ankylosing spondylitis. Study-wide results and limits: One TCR beta motif, made up of under ten highly homologous variants, appeared characteristic of ankylosing spondylitis blood.

The antigens these receptors bind are not known. TCRdb analysed the 5' RACE reads with MiXCR anew, one entry per CDR3 protein. The data hold a few hundred thousand distinct CDR3 sequences, with about a fifth observed a single time. The sequenced sample consisted of blood, either unsorted or a sorted T cell fraction (not recorded which). Source of these receptors: a male donor with ankylosing spondylitis.

The chain links TRBV20-1 to TRBJ2-5; D gene uncertain. CDR1 is DFQATT and CDR2 is SNEGSKA in the germline V gene (reference sequence). Trimming took off 7 bases at V and 1 base at J, with 16 bases between the two ends. The CDR3 contains 14 residues. The CDR3 DNA sequence: TGCAGTGGCCCCTTCCCGGGCGTCCAAGAGACCCAGTACTTC. Its translation: CSGPFPGVQETQYF.

The chain links TRBV5-1 to TRBJ1-5; no clear D gene. Trimming took off 4 bases at V and 1 base at J, with 12 bases between the two ends. The CDR3 loop spans 15 amino acids. Looked up from germline, CDR1 is SGHRS and CDR2 is YFSETQ. CDR3 in DNA: TGCGCCAGCAGCCCCATTTGGGGAAGCAATCAGCCCCAGCATTTT. Translation: CASSPIWGSNQPQHF.

V usage is TRBV9 and J usage is TRBJ2-7, with TRBD1 matching over 10 bases. Germline V gives CDR1 SGDLS, CDR2 YYNGEE. The CDR3 totals 13 residues. Unmatched junction bases numbered 0, after V lost 0 bases and J lost 6 bases. This chain's CDR3 is CASSVGTGGEQYF. For the CDR3, the DNA is TGTGCCAGCAGCGTAGGGACAGGGGGCGAGCAGTACTTC.

This clonotype was recorded a few times. The chain combines TRBV9 with TRBJ2-2; D not resolved. CDR3 length: 16 residues. CDR1 SGDLS and CDR2 YYNGEE come from the germline V gene. Trimming left V 0 bases short and J 3 bases short, with 12 bases between. CDR3 nucleotides: TGTGCCAGCAGCGTAGGGCTTACTTTCGACACCGGGGAGCTGTTTTTT. As protein: CASSVGLTFDTGELFF.

This clonotype has more than one count but fewer than ten. The CDR3 region is CASSTGTGLNTIYF. The CDR3 bases are TGTGCCAGCAGTACCGGGACTGGCTTAAACACCATATATTTT. The chain uses TRBV6-1 and TRBJ1-3; D may be TRBD1 (5 bases). The CDR3 runs to 14 residues. CDR1 MNHNS and CDR2 SASEGT come from the germline V gene. The V end lost 5 bases, the J end lost 6 bases, and 14 bases lay between the germline ends.

The rearrangement uses TRBV7-2 and TRBJ2-7; 10 bases are shared with TRBD2. Germline V lookup: CDR1 SGHTA, CDR2 FQGNSA. CDR3 size: 16 residues. Germline trimming cut 3 bases from V and 4 bases from J; bases unmatched to any gene: 9. The CDR3 spells CASSFAVAGGLYEQYF. As DNA, the CDR3 is TGTGCCAGCAGCTTTGCAGTAGCGGGAGGATTATACGAGCAGTACTTC.